Below, 2 T cell receptor beta chains from the same sample are listed, as sequenced in a study of blood T cell repertoires in COVID-19. Libraries were prepared by immunoSEQ multiplex PCR; TCRdb keeps only in-frame clonotypes and omits some of them. The data show about 230,000 clones, with about 85% seen just once and around 0.96% held by the top ten. The source material was peripheral blood. These receptors were collected from a man aged 35 to 55 with acute or convalescent COVID-19.

The chain carries TRBV6-1 and TRBJ2-5, with D tentatively TRBD2 (6 bases). V lost 3 bases and J 5 bases, leaving 19 bases between the germline ends. CDR1 MNHNS and CDR2 SASEGT come from the germline V gene. There are 16 residues in the CDR3. The CDR3, as DNA: TGTGCCAGCAGTGAGGTTCCAGGGAGGAGTGGGGAGACCCAGTACTTC. This encodes CASSEVPGRSGETQYF.

The J gene is TRBJ1-3, the V gene TRBV18, with 7 bases fitting TRBD1. This CDR3 is built from 14 residues. The germline V gene has CDR1 KGHSH and CDR2 LQKENI. The V and J ends lost 3 bases and 7 bases, in that order; junction bases with no gene match: 6. CDR3 DNA sequence: TGTGCCAGCTCACCTGGGACGGACAGGAACACCATATATTTT. Its protein product is CASSPGTDRNTIYF.